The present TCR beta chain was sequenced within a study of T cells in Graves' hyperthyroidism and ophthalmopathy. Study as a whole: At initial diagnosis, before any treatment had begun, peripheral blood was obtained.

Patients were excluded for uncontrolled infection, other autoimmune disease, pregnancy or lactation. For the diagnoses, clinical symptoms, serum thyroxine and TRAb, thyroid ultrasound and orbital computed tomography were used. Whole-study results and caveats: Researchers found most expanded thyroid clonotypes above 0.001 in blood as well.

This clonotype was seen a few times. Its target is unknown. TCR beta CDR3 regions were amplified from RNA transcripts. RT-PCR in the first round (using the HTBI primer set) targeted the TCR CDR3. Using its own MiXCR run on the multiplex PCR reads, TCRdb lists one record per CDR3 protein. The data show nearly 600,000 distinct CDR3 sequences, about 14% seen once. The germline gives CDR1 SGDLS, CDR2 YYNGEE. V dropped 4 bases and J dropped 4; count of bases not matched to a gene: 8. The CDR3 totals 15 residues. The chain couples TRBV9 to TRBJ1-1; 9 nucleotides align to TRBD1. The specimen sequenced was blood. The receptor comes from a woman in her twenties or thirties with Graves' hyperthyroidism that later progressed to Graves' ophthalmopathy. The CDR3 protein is CASSLTGGWGTEAFF. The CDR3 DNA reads TGTGCCAGCAGCTTAACAGGGGGCTGGGGCACTGAAGCTTTCTTT.